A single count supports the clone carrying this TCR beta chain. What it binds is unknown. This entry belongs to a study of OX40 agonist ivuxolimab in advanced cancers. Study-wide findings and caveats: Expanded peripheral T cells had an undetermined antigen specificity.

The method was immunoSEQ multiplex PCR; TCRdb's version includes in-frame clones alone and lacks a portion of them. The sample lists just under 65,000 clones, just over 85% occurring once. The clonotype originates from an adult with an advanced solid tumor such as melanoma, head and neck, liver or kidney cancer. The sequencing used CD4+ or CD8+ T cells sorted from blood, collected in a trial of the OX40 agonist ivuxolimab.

The CDR3 loop reads CASSLSGSWETQYF. The CDR3 nucleotides read TGTGCCAGCAGCCTTAGCGGGAGTTGGGAGACCCAGTACTTC. V gene TRBV6-1 combines with J gene TRBJ2-5; 9 nucleotides line up with TRBD2. The length of the CDR3 is 14 residues. Trimming cost V 6 bases and J 5 bases; bases outside gene matches: 7. Germline-derived CDR1 and CDR2 are MNHNS and SASEGT.